This entry is about one TCR beta chain. The data stem from a study of T cell changes during pregnancy in multiple sclerosis. Profiling relied on immunoSEQ multiplex PCR, and the TCRdb table lists in-frame clones only, not all of them. The table shows approximately 90,000 clones, with 91% occurring only once. Trimming removed 2 bases at V and 8 bases at J, with 18 bases between. Per germline, CDR1 MNHNY and CDR2 SVGAGI (reference sequence). CDR3 length: 15 residues. Source: peripheral blood, taken after pregnancy. This sequence joins TRBV6-6 and TRBJ1-1, with a tentative D call TRBD1 (6 bases). This TCR came from a female donor in good health, enrolled as a control in a pregnancy study. CDR3 amino acids: CASSYRPAGDAEAFF. The CDR3 DNA sequence: TGTGCCAGCAGTTACCGCCCAGCAGGGGACGCCGAAGCTTTCTTT.